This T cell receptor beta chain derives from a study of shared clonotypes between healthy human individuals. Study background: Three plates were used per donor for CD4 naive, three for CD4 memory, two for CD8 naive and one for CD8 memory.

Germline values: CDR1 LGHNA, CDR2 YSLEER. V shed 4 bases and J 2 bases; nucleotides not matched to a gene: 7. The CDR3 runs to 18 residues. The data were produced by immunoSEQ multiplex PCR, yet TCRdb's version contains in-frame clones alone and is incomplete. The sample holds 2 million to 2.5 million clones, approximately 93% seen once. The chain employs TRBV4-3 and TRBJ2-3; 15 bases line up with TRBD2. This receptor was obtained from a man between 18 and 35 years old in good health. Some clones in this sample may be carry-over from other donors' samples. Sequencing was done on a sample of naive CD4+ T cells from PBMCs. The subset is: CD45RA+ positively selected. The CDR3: CASSLNGLAGGVTDTQYF. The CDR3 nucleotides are TGCGCCAGCAGCCTAAACGGACTAGCGGGAGGGGTCACAGATACGCAGTATTTT.